Detailed here is one TCR beta chain. Its matching antigen is unknown. Isolation yielded PBMCs, at least 6 million per sample, in every case. Samples each had at least 5.5 micrograms of total RNA extracted. The entry originates in a study of blood T cells in healthy people across ages. Study-wide points: Possibly, changes in expanded clonotypes were confounded because donor CMV status was unknown. Per million T cells, TCR beta diversity dropped about linearly as age rose.

It was with a sample-barcoded 5' primer and a J-beta primer mix that a second PCR of roughly 7 to 12 cycles was run. Using its own MiXCR run on the 5' RACE reads, TCRdb lists one record per CDR3 protein. This sample yields about 680,000 distinct CDR3 sequences, of which around 45% are seen a single time; under 35% belongs to the top ten. Between the trimmed V and J ends, which lost 4 bases and 10 bases, there was a span of 20 bases. Germline lookup yields CDR1 MGHRA and CDR2 YSYEKL. The CDR3 contains 15 residues. V usage is TRBV4-1 and J usage is TRBJ2-1; D is perhaps TRBD2 (8 bases). This TCR was sampled from a woman in her sixties in good health. Sequencing was performed on blood. The CDR3 nucleotides are TGCGCCAGCAGCCCCCAGGGGGTGGCTAGCGGGGAGCAGTTCTTC. It is translated as CASSPQGVASGEQFF.